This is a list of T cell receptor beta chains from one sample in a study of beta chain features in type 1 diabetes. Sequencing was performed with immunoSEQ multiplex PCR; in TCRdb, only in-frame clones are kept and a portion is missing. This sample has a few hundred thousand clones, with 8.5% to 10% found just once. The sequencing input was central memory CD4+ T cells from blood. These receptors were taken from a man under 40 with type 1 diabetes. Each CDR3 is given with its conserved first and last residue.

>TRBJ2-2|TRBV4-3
CASSPQGTGELFF
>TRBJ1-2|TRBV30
CAWSASANYGYTF
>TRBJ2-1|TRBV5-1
CASSPDMTSSGYNEQFF
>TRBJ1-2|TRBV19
CASYRGGYTF
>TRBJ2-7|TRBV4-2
CASSQVGTGDEQYF
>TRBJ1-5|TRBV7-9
CASSLASEGRQPQHF
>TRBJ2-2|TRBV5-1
CASSLVGLAAGELFF
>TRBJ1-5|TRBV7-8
CASSQGLLSSESQHF
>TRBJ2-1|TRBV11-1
CASAVDSYNEQFF
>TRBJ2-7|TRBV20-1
CSAQETPEQYF
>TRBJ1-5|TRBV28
CASSTGTELNQPQHF
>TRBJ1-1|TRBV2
CASGGGSSWGEAFF
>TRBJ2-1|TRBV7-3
CASSLSPSGIRNEQFF
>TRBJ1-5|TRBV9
CASSVGTGGGNQPQHF
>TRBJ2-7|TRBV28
CASSVAGLSYEQYF
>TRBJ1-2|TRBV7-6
CASSPRLPTGGNGYTF
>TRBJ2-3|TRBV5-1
CASSLGLAGDGADTQYF
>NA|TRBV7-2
CASSLRGTYEQYF
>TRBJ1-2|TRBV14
CASSYYGTKANYGYTF
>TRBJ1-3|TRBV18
CASSATGGFGNTIYF
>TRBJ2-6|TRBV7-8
CASQRGQVYSGANVLTF
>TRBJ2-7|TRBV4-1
CASSPSSTGPYEQYF
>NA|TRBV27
CASSLSGQMVYEQYF
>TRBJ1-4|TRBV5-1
CASREREAYEKLFF
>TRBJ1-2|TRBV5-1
CASSLVPGQGNGYTF
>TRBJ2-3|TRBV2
CASSAVGEGTQYF
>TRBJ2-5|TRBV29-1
CSARPGYGTQYF
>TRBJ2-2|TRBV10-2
CASSEQAPGPGELFF